The 15 T cell receptor beta chains given below trace back to one sample, sequenced in a study of blood T cell repertoires in COVID-19. Profiled with immunoSEQ multiplex PCR; TCRdb holds only in-frame clones, not every one. In the table there are roughly 300,000 clones, 91% of which are singletons. Sequencing was done on a sample of peripheral blood. These receptors originate from a woman in her 30s with COVID-19, enrolled during active disease.

The gene calls are TRBV11-2 and TRBJ1-1; the match to TRBD1 covers 7 bases. The V gene end was trimmed by 5 bases and the J gene end by 6 bases; junction bases not matched to a gene: 9. CDR1 and CDR2 (germline): SGHAT, FQNNGV. The CDR3 sequence is 14 residues long. The CDR3 loop is CASSPGQEFAEAFF. For the CDR3, the DNA is TGTGCCAGCAGCCCCGGACAGGAATTTGCTGAAGCTTTCTTT.

The chain combines TRBV6-5 with TRBJ1-1; D is unclear. The CDR3 is 14 residues long. V was trimmed by 6 bases and J by 5 bases, leaving 16 bases between them. Germline assignment: CDR1 MNHEY and CDR2 SVGAGI. The CDR3 is CASRFRVSGTEAFF. The CDR3 DNA is TGTGCCAGCAGGTTTAGGGTATCGGGGACTGAAGCTTTCTTT.

The chain has TRBV19 and TRBJ1-1; perhaps TRBD1 as D (6 bases). The CDR3 extends over 14 amino acids. Deletions cut 6 bases from V and 1 base from J, with 12 bases between. Germline V gives CDR1 LNHDA, CDR2 SQIVND (reference sequence). The CDR3 reads CASSQRGGNTEAFF. The CDR3 nucleotides are TGTGCCAGTAGCCAACGAGGGGGGAACACTGAAGCTTTCTTT.

This chain links TRBV30 with TRBJ1-3; 10 positions match TRBD1. Trimming at V came to 3 bases and at J to 2 bases, leaving 10 bases not matched to a gene. The CDR3 contains 17 residues. In germline, CDR1 is GTSNPN, CDR2 SVGIG (reference sequence). In nucleotides, the CDR3 is TGTGCCTGGAGCATACCGGACAGGGGGATTACTGGAAACACCATATATTTT. This translates into CAWSIPDRGITGNTIYF.

The chain joins TRBV19 to TRBJ2-1, with TRBD2 identical over 9 bases. V shed 3 bases and J 7 bases; nucleotides not matched to a gene: 7. This CDR3 is 15 amino acids long. Per the germline V gene, CDR1 is LNHDA and CDR2 is SQIVND (reference sequence). CDR3 protein: CASSIGAGGPNEQFF. CDR3 in DNA: TGTGCCAGTAGTATCGGTGCGGGAGGGCCAAATGAGCAGTTCTTC. Full variable domain (outside the CDR3, taken from reference TRBV19 and TRBJ2-1): DGGITQSPKYLFRKEGQNVTLSCEQNLNHDAMYWYRQDPGQGLRLIYYSQIVNDFQKGDIAEGYSVSREKKESFPLTVTSAQKNPTAFYLCASSIGAGGPNEQFFGPGTRLTVL.

The chain has TRBV20-1 and TRBJ2-3; TRBD2 aligns across 7 bases. Germline V gene data show CDR1 as DFQATT and CDR2 as SNEGSKA (reference sequence). Trimming cost V 3 bases and J 5 bases; bases outside gene matches: 11. This CDR3 contains 15 residues. As DNA, the CDR3 is TGCAGTGCTAGTAGGCTGGGCGGGAGTCTAGATACGCAGTATTTT. This encodes CSASRLGGSLDTQYF.

V is TRBV7-8 and J is TRBJ1-2; tentative D call: TRBD1 (5 bases). Germline CDR1 SGHVS, CDR2 FQNEAQ. Trimming stripped 0 bases from V and 1 base from J, with 18 bases between. This CDR3 contains 18 residues. The CDR3 loop reads CASSLAGQRTTFNYGYTF. The DNA of the CDR3 is TGTGCCAGCAGCTTAGCTGGACAACGAACCACATTTAACTATGGCTACACCTTC.

The rearrangement links TRBV5-6 to TRBJ2-7; 11 nucleotides agree with TRBD1. Per the germline V gene, CDR1 is SGHDT and CDR2 is YYEEEE. This CDR3 is built from 16 residues. V dropped 2 bases and J dropped 5; count of bases not matched to a gene: 9. The CDR3 reads CASSFWSGQGVHEQYF. In DNA form, the CDR3 reads TGTGCCAGCAGCTTTTGGTCGGGACAGGGGGTCCACGAGCAGTACTTC.

The genes are TRBV29-1 and TRBJ1-2; TRBD1 matches at 7 bases. The CDR3 consists of 13 residues. Germline V gene lookup returns CDR1 SQVTM and CDR2 ANQGSEA. The V and J ends lost 5 bases and 2 bases, in that order; junction bases with no gene match: 5. Here the CDR3 reads CSVHRGVNYGYTF. The CDR3 DNA reads TGCAGCGTTCACAGGGGAGTCAACTATGGCTACACCTTC.

The genes are TRBV5-1 and TRBJ2-1; 8 bases align to TRBD2. Looked up from germline, CDR1 is SGHRS and CDR2 is YFSETQ. V was clipped by 3 bases and J by 10 bases; unmatched bases: 3. This CDR3 spans 12 amino acids. CDR3 in DNA: TGCGCCAGCAGCTCTGCTAGCGGGGAGCAGTTCTTC. Translating gives CASSSASGEQFF.

The V gene is TRBV6-5, the J gene TRBJ1-4; 8 bases line up with TRBD1. The length of the CDR3 is 14 residues. From germline, CDR1 is MNHEY and CDR2 SVGAGI. The ends lost 0 bases at V and 13 bases at J; junction bases unmatched: 7. The CDR3 reads CASSYSEGQASLFF. The DNA for the CDR3 is TGTGCCAGCAGTTACTCCGAGGGACAGGCCTCACTGTTTTTT.

The rearrangement links TRBV5-6 to TRBJ2-3; no firm D call. The V and J ends lost 1 base and 2 bases respectively, with 8 bases between them. Germline values: CDR1 SGHDT, CDR2 YYEEEE. This CDR3 is 14 amino acids long. CDR3 amino acids: CASSLRLYTDTQYF. CDR3 DNA sequence: TGTGCCAGCAGCTTGAGACTCTACACAGATACGCAGTATTTT.

The rearrangement joins TRBV5-1 to TRBJ2-7; D might be TRBD2 (6 bases). The CDR3 is made up of 15 amino acids. Germline V gene lookup returns CDR1 SGHRS and CDR2 YFSETQ. V gave up 6 bases and J gave up 7 bases, with 23 bases separating them. The CDR3 DNA reads as TGCGCCAGCACCGGAGTGGCCTCCGTTGGAGGGGAGCAGTACTTC. It specifies CASTGVASVGGEQYF. The full variable domain, in which reference TRBV5-1 and TRBJ2-7 provide the parts outside the CDR3, is KAGVTQTPRYLIKTRGQQVTLSCSPISGHRSVSWYQQTPGQGLQFLFEYFSETQRNKGNFPGRFSGRQFSNSRSEMNVSTLELGDSALYLCASTGVASVGGEQYFGPGTRLTVT.

This clone was seen once. The genes are TRBV2 and TRBJ1-5, with 8 bases that match TRBD1. Germline assignment: CDR1 SNHLY and CDR2 FYNNEI. CDR3 size: 14 residues. Unmatched junction bases numbered 9, after V lost 7 bases and J lost 7 bases. In nucleotides, the CDR3 is TGTGCCAGCAATAAAGACAGGGGTGACCAGCCCCAGCATTTT. Its protein product is CASNKDRGDQPQHF.

The chain uses TRBV5-8 and TRBJ1-1, with unresolved D. The CDR3 is 14 residues long. Trimming shortened V by 0 bases and J by 7 bases, and 13 bases separated the two germline ends. Germline V CDR1 and CDR2: SGHTS, YDEGEE. The CDR3 nucleotides read TGTGCCAGCAGCTTGGTGGTAAGAGCGGGTGAAGCTTTCTTT. Protein sequence: CASSLVVRAGEAFF.